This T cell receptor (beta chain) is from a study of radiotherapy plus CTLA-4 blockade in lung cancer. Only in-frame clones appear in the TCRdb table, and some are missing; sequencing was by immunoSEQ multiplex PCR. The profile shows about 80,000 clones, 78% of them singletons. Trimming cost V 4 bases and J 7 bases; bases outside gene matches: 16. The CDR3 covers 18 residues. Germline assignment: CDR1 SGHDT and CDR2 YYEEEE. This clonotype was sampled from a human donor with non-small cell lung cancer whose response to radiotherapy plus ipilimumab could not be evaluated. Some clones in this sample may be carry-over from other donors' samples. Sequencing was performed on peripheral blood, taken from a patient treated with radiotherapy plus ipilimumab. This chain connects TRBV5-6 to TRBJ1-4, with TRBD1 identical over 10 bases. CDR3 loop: CASSRPGTGEYMFEKLFF. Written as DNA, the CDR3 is TGTGCCAGCAGCCGCCCGGGGACAGGGGAATATATGTTTGAAAAACTGTTTTTT.